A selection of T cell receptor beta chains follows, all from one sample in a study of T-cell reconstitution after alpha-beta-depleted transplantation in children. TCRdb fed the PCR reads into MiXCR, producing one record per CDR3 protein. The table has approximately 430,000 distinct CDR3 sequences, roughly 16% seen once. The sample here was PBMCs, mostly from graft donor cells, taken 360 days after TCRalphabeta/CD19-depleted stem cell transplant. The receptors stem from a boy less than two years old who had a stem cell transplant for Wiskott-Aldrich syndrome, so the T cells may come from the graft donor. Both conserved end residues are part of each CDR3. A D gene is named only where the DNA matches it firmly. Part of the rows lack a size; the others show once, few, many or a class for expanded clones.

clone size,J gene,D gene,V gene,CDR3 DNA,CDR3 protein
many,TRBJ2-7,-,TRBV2,TGTGCCAGCAGTGGAACTCCGGACAGCGCCTACGAGCAGTACTTC,CASSGTPDSAYEQYF
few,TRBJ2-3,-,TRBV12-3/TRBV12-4,TGTGCCAGCAGTTGGAGTGGCACAGATACGCAGTATTTT,CASSWSGTDTQYF
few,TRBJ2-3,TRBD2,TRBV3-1,TGTGCCAGCAGCCGACGGGGAGGGAAAGCAGATACGCAGTATTTT,CASSRRGGKADTQYF
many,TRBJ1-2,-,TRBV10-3,TGTGCCATCAGTGGCGACCCTCTGGGGGGCTACACCTTC,CAISGDPLGGYTF
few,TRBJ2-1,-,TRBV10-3,TGTGCCATCAGTGAATACAGGGCCCTCTACAATGAGCAGTTCTTC,CAISEYRALYNEQFF
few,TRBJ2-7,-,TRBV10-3,TGTGCCATCGGACGGAGCTCCTACGAGCAGTACTTC,CAIGRSSYEQYF
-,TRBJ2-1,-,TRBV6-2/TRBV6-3,TGTGCCAGCAGGCTGGCAGGGATCAATGAGCAGTTCTTC,CASRLAGINEQFF
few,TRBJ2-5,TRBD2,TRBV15,TGTGCCACCAGCAGACGCACTAGCGGGAGTGAGACCCAGTACTTC,CATSRRTSGSETQYF
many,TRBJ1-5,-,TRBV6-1,TGTGCCAGCAGTGCCGGGGAGGAAAGTCAGCCCCAGCATTTT,CASSAGEESQPQHF
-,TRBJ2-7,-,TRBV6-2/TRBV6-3,TGTGCCAGCAGTTACCCGCTGGGCGGTACCTACGAGCAGTACTTC,CASSYPLGGTYEQYF
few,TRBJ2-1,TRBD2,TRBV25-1,TGTGCCAGCAGCGGGGTCCCCGGGACTAGCGGATACAATGAGCAGTTCTTC,CASSGVPGTSGYNEQFF
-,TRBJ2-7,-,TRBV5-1,TGCGCCAGCAGCTTATTAGGGTCTGACGAGCAGTACTTC,CASSLLGSDEQYF
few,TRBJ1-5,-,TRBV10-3,TGTGCCATCAGTGGACAGTATAGCAATCAGCCCCAGCATTTT,CAISGQYSNQPQHF
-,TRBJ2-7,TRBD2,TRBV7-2,TGTGCCAGCAGCTTGGCTAGCGGAGCTCTACGAGAGCAGTACTTC,CASSLASGALREQYF
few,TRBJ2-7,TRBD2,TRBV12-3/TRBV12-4,TGTGCCAGCAGTTTTGGGCCCTTACTAGCGCGCTACGAGCAGTACTTC,CASSFGPLLARYEQYF
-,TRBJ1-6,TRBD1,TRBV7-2,TGTGCCACCAGCTTCGTACAGGGGGCCGGTAATTCACCCCTCCACTTT,CATSFVQGAGNSPLHF